This T cell receptor beta chain was sequenced in a study of long-term antiretroviral therapy in people with HIV. Overall study findings and caveats: Transplant donor controls retained higher diversity, though diversity increased after ART. Relative to control repertoires, HIV repertoires exhibited narrower CDR3 length ranges.

Researchers report immunoSEQ v3.0 was run at survey level. Assay: immunoSEQ multiplex PCR; the TCRdb copy retains only in-frame clones and omits some. The table has 15,000 to 20,000 clones, over 70% seen once; the top ten hold just under 9%. As for this clone: The antigen is not known.

Treated in the United States were all of the participants with HIV. The sample in question was unsorted PBMCs, obtained 0.3 years before starting antiretroviral therapy. The sequence was collected from a man between 50 and 59 years old with HIV.

The CDR3 loop reads CASRITTGGFEKLFF. CDR3 coding DNA: TGTGCCAGCAGAATCACGACAGGGGGCTTTGAAAAACTGTTTTTT. The J gene is TRBJ1-4, the V gene TRBV27; the match to TRBD1 covers 10 bases. There are 15 residues in the CDR3. V shed 6 bases, J shed 7 bases, and the junction held 8 bases outside the gene matches. CDR1 is MNHEY and CDR2 is SMNVEV in the germline V gene (reference sequence).